What follows are 9 T cell receptor beta chains derived from one specimen sequenced in a study of CD8 T cells in ankylosing spondylitis. TCRdb reprocessed the 5' RACE reads via MiXCR and lists one record per CDR3 protein. The sample carries 150,000 to 200,000 distinct CDR3 sequences, approximately 10% recorded once. Sequenced: blood, either unsorted or a sorted T cell fraction (not recorded which). The receptor set was obtained from a male donor with ankylosing spondylitis or in good health (not recorded which).

This clonotype was picked up many times. The chain joins TRBV20-1 to TRBJ2-1, with 8 bases that match TRBD2. This CDR3 is 13 amino acids long. Germline V gene data show CDR1 as DFQATT and CDR2 as SNEGSKA (reference sequence). V gave up 3 bases and J gave up 5 bases; unmatched junction bases: 3. CDR3 nucleotide sequence: TGCAGTGCTAGTAGCGGGGCGGACAATGAGCAGTTCTTC. The encoded protein is CSASSGADNEQFF.

This clonotype was detected a few times. V gene TRBV5-1 combines with J gene TRBJ2-7; 8 bases map to TRBD1. Per the germline V gene, CDR1 is SGHRS and CDR2 is YFSETQ. V dropped 3 bases and J dropped 5; count of bases not matched to a gene: 1. The CDR3 extends over 12 amino acids. The CDR3 nucleotides read TGCGCCAGCAGCTCGGACAGGGACGAGCAGTACTTC. It encodes CASSSDRDEQYF.

At least ten counts were recorded for this clonotype. The chain recombines TRBV27 with TRBJ2-7, with D perhaps assigned TRBD1 or TRBD2 (5 bases each). CDR3 length: 15 residues. Deletions cut 3 bases from V and 0 bases from J, with 12 bases between. Per germline, CDR1 MNHEY and CDR2 SMNVEV (reference sequence). The CDR3 here is CASSFRDGGSYEQYF. The CDR3 region has the DNA TGTGCCAGCAGTTTCAGGGACGGTGGCTCCTACGAGCAGTACTTC.

This clonotype was observed many times. The chain combines TRBV15 with TRBJ2-5; possibly TRBD1 for D (6 bases). The V end lost 3 bases, the J end lost 3 bases, and 17 bases lay between the germline ends. The CDR3 length is 16 residues. Germline values: CDR1 LNHNV, CDR2 YYDKDF (reference sequence). CDR3 in DNA: TGTGCCACCAGCAGGTCCTTTTCGGCAGGGGAAGAGACCCAGTACTTC. The encoded protein is CATSRSFSAGEETQYF.

This clonotype has ten or more counts. The V gene is TRBV24-1, the J gene TRBJ2-3; possible D gene TRBD1, 5 bases. Germline V lookup: CDR1 KGHDR, CDR2 SFDVKD. V lost 7 bases and J 6 bases, leaving 13 bases between the germline ends. CDR3 length: 13 residues. CDR3 sequence (DNA): TGTGCCACCAGCAGACAGTTTCACGATACGCAGTATTTT. This encodes CATSRQFHDTQYF.

This sequence joins TRBV9 and TRBJ1-1, with D perhaps TRBD1 (5 bases). This CDR3 spans 12 amino acids. The germline gives CDR1 SGDLS, CDR2 YYNGEE. V lost 4 bases and J lost 11, with 15 bases in between. CDR3 region: CASSPRGGRAFF. The DNA of the CDR3 is TGTGCCAGCAGCCCCCGGGGGGGACGGGCTTTCTTT.

This clonotype was seen repeatedly, ten times or more. The rearrangement joins TRBV12-3 or TRBV12-4 to TRBJ2-3, with D possibly TRBD2 on 5 matching bases. V dropped 7 bases and J dropped 6 bases, with 17 bases sitting between them. CDR3 length: 14 residues. The CDR3 sequence is CASNSALREDTQYF. In DNA, the CDR3 is TGTGCCAGCAATTCGGCTTTGAGGGAGGATACGCAGTATTTT.

Many counts were recorded for this clonotype. This chain joins TRBV5-1 and TRBJ1-2, with TRBD1 as a possible D gene (5 bases). Germline CDR1 and CDR2: SGHRS and YFSETQ. V lost 0 bases and J lost 8, with 14 bases in between. There are 14 residues in the CDR3. CDR3 residues: CASSLESQGGGYTF. CDR3 nucleotides: TGCGCCAGCAGCTTGGAATCCCAGGGCGGAGGCTACACCTTC. Supplemented by reference TRBV5-1 and TRBJ1-2, the full variable domain reads KAGVTQTPRYLIKTRGQQVTLSCSPISGHRSVSWYQQTPGQGLQFLFEYFSETQRNKGNFPGRFSGRQFSNSRSEMNVSTLELGDSALYLCASSLESQGGGYTFGSGTRLTVV.

V and J are TRBV7-9 and TRBJ1-1; 7 bases match TRBD1. CDR1 SEHNR and CDR2 FQNEAQ come from the germline V gene (reference sequence). The CDR3 runs to 15 residues. The trim removed 0 bases at V and 6 bases at J, leaving 7 bases unmatched. CDR3 in DNA: TGTGCCAGCAGCTTAGCGACAGGGCCTTGGGCTGAAGCTTTCTTT. It encodes CASSLATGPWAEAFF.